One sample yielded the 12 T cell receptor beta chains listed below, sequenced in a study of T cell repertoires in cytomegalovirus infection. TCRdb passed the reads through MiXCR, listing each CDR3 protein once. This table holds about 140,000 distinct CDR3 sequences, roughly 6% found once. The sequenced sample was PBMCs. The receptors here all came from a human donor in good health (CMV status not recorded). Some clones in this sample may be carry-over from other donors' samples.

This clonotype showed up just a few times. The chain recombines TRBV18 with TRBJ1-5; a possible D gene is TRBD1 (6 bases). In germline, CDR1 is KGHSH, CDR2 LQKENI. The germline V and J ends were trimmed by 3 bases and 7 bases, with 13 bases remaining between them. This CDR3 has 14 residues. CDR3 amino acids: CASSPEGGRQPQHF. CDR3 sequence (DNA): TGTGCCAGCTCACCCGAGGGGGGGCGACAGCCCCAGCATTTT.

There are many counts of this clonotype. The chain links TRBV29-1 to TRBJ2-3; TRBD2 matches 11 bases. This CDR3 is built from 14 residues. The germline CDR1 and CDR2 sequences are SQVTM and ANQGSEA. With V trimmed by 7 bases and J by 3 bases, 6 bases remained unmatched. This CDR3 is CSAGLAGRTDTQYF. The CDR3 bases are TGCAGCGCAGGACTAGCGGGCAGGACAGATACGCAGTATTTT.

The V and J genes are TRBV10-3 and TRBJ2-2; unclear D gene. Germline CDR1 reads ENHRY; CDR2 reads SYGVKD. This CDR3 contains 12 residues. V gave up 7 bases and J gave up 0 bases, with 3 bases separating them. In nucleotides, the CDR3 is TGTGCCATCAAGCCGAACACCGGGGAGCTGTTTTTT. Translated: CAIKPNTGELFF.

There are many counts of this clonotype. This sequence joins TRBV7-3 and TRBJ2-2; perhaps TRBD1 as D (5 bases). Trimming cost V 1 base and J 0 bases, with 6 bases left between them. CDR3 length equals 15 residues. Per germline, CDR1 SGHTA and CDR2 FQGTGA. The CDR3 spells CASSLKGPNTGELFF. CDR3 sequence (DNA): TGTGCCAGCAGCTTAAAGGGGCCGAACACCGGGGAGCTGTTTTTT.

The V gene is TRBV6-2 or TRBV6-3, the J gene TRBJ2-7, with 8 bases aligning to TRBD1. The germline gives CDR1 MNHEY, CDR2 SVGEGT. This CDR3 comprises 15 residues. V was clipped by 2 bases and J by 5 bases; unmatched bases: 8. The CDR3 DNA is TGTGCCAGCAGTTACGGCGGACAGGGTAACCACGAGCAGTACTTC. It encodes CASSYGGQGNHEQYF.

This clonotype has ten or more counts. This sequence joins TRBV12-3 or TRBV12-4 and TRBJ1-5; D uncertain. The CDR3 covers 15 residues. Trimming removed 1 base at V and 6 bases at J, with 13 bases between. CDR3 sequence: CASSLGWTGPQPQHF. The DNA for the CDR3 is TGTGCCAGCAGTTTAGGGTGGACGGGCCCTCAGCCCCAGCATTTT.

V gene TRBV10-3 combines with J gene TRBJ1-2; D is unclear. V lost 0 bases, J lost 7 bases, and 9 bases lay in between. The CDR3 has 13 residues. Germline V gene sequence: CDR1 ENHRY, CDR2 SYGVKD. Here the CDR3 reads CAISESTAGGYTF. The CDR3 nucleotides read TGTGCCATCAGTGAGTCAACGGCCGGTGGCTACACCTTC.

This clonotype was seen many times. The rearrangement uses TRBV11-2 and TRBJ1-1; perhaps TRBD1 as D (5 bases). V lost 5 bases and J 7 bases, leaving 11 bases between the germline ends. The CDR3 runs to 12 residues. CDR1 is SGHAT, CDR2 FQNNGV, per germline. The CDR3 region is CASSLGQGEAFF. The CDR3 DNA sequence: TGTGCCAGCAGCCTAGGGCAGGGTGAAGCTTTCTTT.

The chain links TRBV18 to TRBJ1-5, with 8 bases matching TRBD1. Germline lookup yields CDR1 KGHSH and CDR2 LQKENI. The V and J ends lost 3 bases and 2 bases, in that order; junction bases with no gene match: 6. The CDR3 runs 16 residues. CDR3 sequence (DNA): TGTGCCAGCTCACCCGCCCTGACAGGGGGCAATCAGCCCCAGCATTTT. This codes for CASSPALTGGNQPQHF.

This clonotype was observed at least ten times. Here the CDR3 DNA reads TGTGCCAGCAGCCCTGACACAGACGTGGGATATGGCTACACCTTC. Its protein is CASSPDTDVGYGYTF. The rearrangement links TRBV5-5 to TRBJ1-2; the D is unclear. There are 15 residues in the CDR3. The germline V gene encodes CDR1 SGHKS and CDR2 YYEKEE (reference sequence). The V end was cut by 4 bases, the J end by 5 bases, with 18 bases between.

The sample holds a few counts of this clonotype. The CDR3 DNA follows: TGTGCCAGCAGCTTAGCGGCTGGAGGTGATGAGCAGTTCTTC. Amino acid sequence: CASSLAAGGDEQFF. This sequence joins TRBV7-9 and TRBJ2-1; D is perhaps TRBD2 (5 bases). The germline V gene encodes CDR1 SEHNR and CDR2 FQNEAQ (reference sequence). V lost 0 bases, J lost 8 bases, and 11 bases lay in between. This CDR3 region has 14 residues. The full variable domain, its missing parts supplied by reference TRBV7-9 and TRBJ2-1, is DTGVSQNPRHKITKRGQNVTFRCDPISEHNRLYWYRQTLGQGPEFLTYFQNEAQLEKSRLLSDRFSAERPKGSFSTLEIQRTEQGDSAMYLCASSLAAGGDEQFFGPGTRLTVL.

This clonotype was seen ten or more times. J is TRBJ2-7 and V is TRBV20-1; D gene unclear. The CDR3 length is 13 residues. The V end lost 2 bases, the J end lost 0 bases, and 8 bases lay between the germline ends. Germline V gene lookup returns CDR1 DFQATT and CDR2 SNEGSKA (reference sequence). The CDR3 DNA reads as TGCAGTGCTAGAACCTCGGCCTCCTACGAGCAGTACTTC. Amino acid sequence: CSARTSASYEQYF.